What follows is one T cell receptor beta chain and its context. This clonotype was detected only a few times. No antigen is known for it. Base quality data are lacking; no much larger clone is found one base away. Ophthalmopathy patients had moderately to severely active disease, with a Clinical Activity Score of 3 or more, a NOSPECS grade of 4 or more, and a disease duration of less than 3 months. The study excluded patients with uncontrolled infections, other autoimmune diseases, pregnancy or lactation. Clinical symptoms, serum thyroxine and TRAb, thyroid ultrasound, and orbital computed tomography formed the basis for the diagnoses. PBMCs were separated from 7.5 to 10 ml of fresh peripheral blood using Ficoll-Paque density gradient centrifugation. Trizol reagent was used to extract total RNA, and RNA quality was then checked on an Agilent 2100 Bioanalyzer. Amplification of TCR beta CDR3 regions was carried out from RNA transcripts. The first round of RT-PCR for the TCR CDR3 was performed with the HTBI primer set and the Qiagen OneStep RT-PCR kit. A second multiplex PCR round built the libraries, followed by size selection and purification. The libraries were sequenced on an Illumina HiSeq2000 using paired-end 100 bp reads. Regarding the original processing steps: SOAPnuke was used to process the raw data, with reads discarded if the reads contained adapters or uncalled bases, had a mean Phred below 15, or lacked an exact constant-primer or identifier match. COPE v1.2.5 was used to merge high-quality paired reads, and clonotypes were defined as unique nucleotide sequences. Clonotypes were aligned to IMGT TRBV, TRBD and TRBJ reference segments using MiTCR v1.1. The analysis was restricted to V-J combinations with a frequency above 0.0001, which together covered 99.2% of the repertoires. A TCS score was defined as the ratio of F50 (clonal expansion) to E x V (chaos), with BLOSUM62-based TCRdist applied between CDR3 peptides within each V-J. Welch's t-statistics and random forest reduced 514 V-J features to 13, which were used in a naive Bayes classifier (R e1071). TCRdb itself trimmed the public reads at Q25 with fastp, ran MiXCR and retained productive beta chains. Entries that share a CDR3 protein sequence are merged under the most common genes and DNA. The authors' filters were not applied to this entry. The sample has hundreds of thousands of distinct CDR3 sequences on record, about 15% of them singletons. Of the sample, 15% to 20% is held by the ten largest clones.

The data derive from a study of T cells in Graves' hyperthyroidism and ophthalmopathy (dated by TCRdb to the late 2010s). Background for the entire study: Peripheral blood was sampled at the time of initial diagnosis, prior to any treatment. The 90 or so discovery patients were randomly split 7:3 into training and test sets. The paper describes TCR Vbeta CDR3 sequencing of about 140 peripheral blood samples, made up of 43 ophthalmopathy patients, some 80 hyperthyroidism patients and 17 progressor patients. To identify distinguishing TCR V-J signatures, a discovery cohort of 100 patients was used, comprising under 45 with Graves' ophthalmopathy and 57 with stable Graves' hyperthyroidism. Prospective prediction of ophthalmopathy was tested in an independent validation cohort of approximately 19 hyperthyroidism patients and 15 to 17 patients who later progressed to ophthalmopathy. After sampling, hyperthyroidism patients received methimazole starting at 30 mg daily, and ophthalmopathy patients received high-dose intravenous methylprednisolone. In more than 5 Graves' hyperthyroidism patients, the study also compared T-cell repertoires from thyroid tissue with T-cell repertoires from blood. Findings and caveats that apply to the study as a whole: In validation, the model predicted progression to ophthalmopathy a median of approximately 6.6 months before onset, with 70% to 71% sensitivity and about 72% specificity. A 13 V-J signature model separated ophthalmopathy from stable hyperthyroidism, with around 88% sensitivity and 81% to 83% specificity in cross-validation and 80%/75% in testing. No statistical method was used to fix the sample size in advance, and group allocation was not hidden from the investigators. Most expanded thyroid clonotypes (frequency above 0.001) were also detected in blood, suggesting blood repertoires may reflect thyroid immune responses.

Trimming takes 3 bases off V and 8 bases off J; junction bases not matched to a gene: 7. CDR1 LNHDA and CDR2 SQIVND are derived from the germline V gene (reference sequence). The CDR3 starts with the cysteine, ends with the phenylalanine, and has 14 residues. The kept DNA is CDR3 alone, 42 bases in frame from the first base. The sequence derives from a woman between 18 and 29 years old with Graves' ophthalmopathy. The sequence joins TRBV19 to TRBJ1-2, with TRBD1 identical over 9 junction bases. The sequencing input was blood. The CDR3 is CASSIAQGARGYTF. The nucleotide sequence is TGTGCCAGTAGTATTGCACAGGGGGCGCGGGGCTACACCTTC.